Listed below are T cell receptor beta chains from one sample, sequenced in a study of blood T cell repertoires in COVID-19. The repertoire was sequenced with immunoSEQ multiplex PCR; TCRdb's copy has only in-frame clones and lacks some. The repertoire holds tens of thousands of clones, 70% to 85% seen once, with about 24% in the top ten. The sample consisted of peripheral blood. All receptors derive from a human donor with acute or convalescent COVID-19. The donor label of this sample is uncertain. The CDR3 runs from the conserved cysteine through the conserved F or W. Each record gives: D gene, J gene, clone size, CDR3 length, V gene, CDR3 protein, CDR3 DNA. A D gene is named only where the DNA matches it firmly. Expanded clones get a size class; other rows say once, few or many, or leave the size out.

>-|TRBJ1-5|-|13|TRBV7-3
CASSSQGNQPQHF
TGTGCCAGCAGCTCTCAGGGAAATCAGCCCCAGCATTTT
>-|TRBJ1-5|few|15|TRBV5-1
CASSPGYGQGQPQHF
TGCGCCAGCAGCCCCGGTTACGGGCAGGGTCAGCCCCAGCATTTT
>TRBD1|TRBJ1-2|-|15|TRBV6-5
CASSYRGQGAYGYTF
TGTGCCAGCAGTTATCGGGGACAGGGGGCCTATGGCTACACCTTC
>-|TRBJ2-1|-|16|TRBV6-1
CASSEAPVIFYNEQFF
TGTGCCAGCAGTGAAGCGCCGGTGATCTTTTACAATGAGCAGTTCTTC
>-|TRBJ1-2|few|13|TRBV28
CASSLIADYGYTF
TGTGCCAGCAGTTTAATTGCAGACTATGGCTACACCTTC
>TRBD2|TRBJ2-3|-|16|TRBV5-1
CASSFIPGLAAYTQYF
TGCGCCAGCAGTTTTATTCCGGGACTAGCGGCGTATACGCAGTATTTT
>TRBD1|TRBJ1-1|-|16|TRBV27
CASSSPRTGENTEAFF
TGTGCCAGCAGCTCGCCCCGGACAGGGGAAAACACTGAAGCTTTCTTT
>TRBD2|TRBJ2-3|-|15|TRBV9
CASSPGTSDTDTQYF
TGTGCCAGCAGCCCCGGGACTAGCGATACAGATACGCAGTATTTT
>-|TRBJ1-3|-|18|TRBV19
CASSIEATGPSSGNTIYF
TGTGCCAGTAGTATAGAGGCGACAGGACCCAGCTCTGGAAACACCATATATTTT
>-|TRBJ2-1|-|13|TRBV29-1
CSVWASEMNEQFF
TGCAGCGTTTGGGCTAGCGAGATGAATGAGCAGTTCTTC
>-|TRBJ1-5|-|18|TRBV7-8
CASSLVGRTEASNQPQHF
TGTGCCAGCAGCTTAGTCGGAAGGACAGAAGCTAGCAATCAGCCCCAGCATTTT
>-|TRBJ1-1|-|12|TRBV4-3
CASGERNTEAFF
TGCGCTTCGGGGGAGAGGAACACTGAAGCTTTCTTT
>TRBD2|TRBJ2-3|-|15|TRBV5-4
CASSGGGGGTDTQYF
TGTGCCAGCAGCGGGGGGGGAGGTGGCACAGATACGCAGTATTTT
>-|TRBJ1-3|-|15|TRBV30
CAWSVGARSGNTIYF
TGTGCCTGGAGTGTGGGGGCAAGGTCTGGAAACACCATATATTTT
>TRBD1|TRBJ1-6|once|17|TRBV7-9
CASSLAGRGHSHSPLHF
TGTGCCAGCAGCTTAGCCGGCAGGGGGCATTCCCATTCACCCCTCCACTTT
>TRBD1|TRBJ1-4|-|15|TRBV29-1
CSVDSGQGAGEKLFF
TGCAGCGTTGATTCAGGACAGGGGGCAGGGGAAAAACTGTTTTTT
>TRBD1|TRBJ2-5|-|14|TRBV19
CASRGQGFSETQYF
TGTGCCAGTAGGGGACAGGGGTTCTCGGAGACCCAGTACTTC
>TRBD1|TRBJ1-5|-|15|TRBV28
CASSSFTGGSQPQHF
TGTGCCAGCAGTTCATTTACAGGGGGCAGTCAGCCCCAGCATTTT
>TRBD1|TRBJ1-6|-|15|TRBV2
CASNLDRGVNSPLHF
TGTGCCAGCAACCTAGACAGGGGGGTGAATTCACCCCTCCACTTT
>TRBD1|TRBJ1-2|-|18|TRBV9
CASSSSVDRVTPSRGYTF
TGTGCCAGCAGCTCATCCGTCGACAGGGTCACCCCTTCGAGGGGCTACACCTTC
>-|TRBJ1-1|-|13|TRBV12-3/TRBV12-4
CASSFRLESEAFF
TGTGCCAGCAGTTTCAGGCTGGAATCTGAAGCTTTCTTT
>-|TRBJ2-3|-|13|TRBV9
CASGRGPMDTQYF
TGTGCCAGCGGAAGGGGTCCCATGGATACGCAGTATTTT
>-|TRBJ2-3|-|14|TRBV7-3
CASSVGLNTDTQYF
TGTGCCAGCAGCGTTGGACTTAACACAGATACGCAGTATTTT
>-|TRBJ1-2|-|12|TRBV2
CASTTGHDGYTF
TGTGCCAGCACTACGGGACACGATGGCTACACCTTC
>TRBD2|TRBJ2-3|-|15|TRBV28
CASSLGGDYTDTQYF
TGTGCCAGCAGTTTGGGAGGGGACTACACAGATACGCAGTATTTT
>TRBD1|TRBJ1-4|-|11|TRBV28
CASSSATGLFF
TGTGCCAGCAGTTCCGCGACAGGGCTGTTTTTT
>-|TRBJ2-7|few|11|TRBV7-2
CASSTGYEQYF
TGTGCCAGCAGCACGGGTTACGAGCAGTACTTC
>-|TRBJ2-7|-|14|TRBV11-2
CASSFDSFSYEQYF
TGTGCCAGCAGTTTCGACAGTTTCTCCTACGAGCAGTACTTC
>-|TRBJ1-4|-|15|TRBV5-4
CASSGEGVTNEKLFF
TGTGCCAGCAGCGGCGAGGGAGTGACTAATGAAAAACTGTTTTTT
>TRBD2|TRBJ2-7|-|14|TRBV29-1
CSASGTSGNYEQYF
TGCAGCGCATCCGGGACTAGCGGGAACTACGAGCAGTACTTC
>TRBD1|TRBJ2-7|-|19|TRBV7-3
CASSSLRLSPGQGSYEQYF
TGTGCCAGCAGCTCCCTCCGCCTCTCCCCGGGACAGGGATCCTACGAGCAGTACTTC
>-|TRBJ2-1|-|12|TRBV6-5
CASRGIWNEQFF
TGTGCCAGCCGCGGGATTTGGAATGAGCAGTTCTTC
>-|TRBJ2-7|-|14|TRBV28
CATNGGTGTYEQYF
TGTGCCACCAATGGGGGGACGGGGACCTACGAGCAGTACTTC
>-|TRBJ2-3|-|18|TRBV7-3
CASSLTYSGAPSTDTQYF
TGTGCCAGCAGCTTAACGTATAGTGGGGCCCCTAGCACAGATACGCAGTATTTT
>-|TRBJ1-1|-|13|TRBV6-2/TRBV6-3
CASSRTHNTEAFF
TGTGCCAGCAGCCGGACACACAACACTGAAGCTTTCTTT
>TRBD1|TRBJ2-3|once|16|TRBV28
CASTLGGTGSTDTQYF
TGTGCCAGCACCTTGGGGGGGACAGGGAGCACAGATACGCAGTATTTT
>-|TRBJ1-5|-|17|TRBV19
CASSIGAGRDSNQPQHF
TGTGCCAGTAGTATAGGGGCCGGGCGGGATAGCAATCAGCCCCAGCATTTT